The text below deals with one T cell receptor (beta chain). The clone's antigen remains unknown. No base quality values were provided; no much bigger clone lies one nucleotide off. This entry comes from a study of T cells after yellow fever vaccination (dated by TCRdb to about 2019). Regarding the complete study: The SMART-Seq v4 Ultra Low Input RNA kit was used to prepare libraries from fractions with low cell numbers. Bulk TCR alpha and beta repertoires were sequenced longitudinally to track T-cell clones before and after primary and booster YFV17D yellow fever vaccination. Two healthy male donors, one aged 18 to 30 and one aged 30 to 40 years, made up the cohort. Bulk PBMC replicates and cell subsets were isolated from blood drawn at multiple timepoints before and after both primary and secondary immunization.

TCR cDNA was synthesized by 5'RACE template switching, through which a universal primer site and unique molecular identifiers were introduced. Priming for cDNA synthesis came from both the TCR alpha and TCR beta constant segments. Library amplification used two PCR steps, and the second PCR step added sample barcodes and sequencing adapters. Sequencing of libraries was done on Illumina HiSeq 2500 (2x100 bp) or NovaSeq (2x150 bp). The authors' pipeline ran thus. MIGEC was used to demultiplex reads and collapse the reads into UMI consensus sequences, and MiXCR was used for V(D)J alignment. Vaccine-responding clonotypes were identified with edgeR using replicate PBMC samples, with FDR below 0.01 and a log2 fold change above 5 up to day 15 being required. CD4 or CD8 identity was assigned to each bulk clonotype according to whether the clonotype was present at higher abundance in the sequenced CD4 repertoire or the sequenced CD8 repertoire. TCRdb redid the processing of the public reads, applying fastp at Q25 and MiXCR, and retained in-frame beta chains. Rows matching on CDR3 protein sequence are summarized as one entry with the most common DNA and genes. In this record, the V and J calls reflect TCRdb's handling and not the investigators' own analysis. Here the sample has around 500,000 distinct CDR3 sequences; 20% to 25% occur a single time. The ten largest clones take up roughly 16% of the sample.

The treatment or condition label, as the study defines it: live attenuated yellow fever vaccine strain. At each blood-draw timepoint, two biological replicates of bulk PBMCs were collected. PBMCs were isolated from peripheral blood using a standard Ficoll-Paque protocol. TriZol was used to extract RNA from bulk PBMCs, from CD4 and CD8 fractions, and from dextramer-positive and dextramer-negative fractions. Overall study results and their limits: Because only two donors were included in the study, the extent to which the findings can be generalized is limited. Most clones expanded after primary vaccination (96% of CD4 and 88% of CD8) were re-detected after the booster, suggesting that broad memory maintenance occurred. FACS-sorted repertoires could contain abundant contaminating clonotypes from the bulk population, so computational filtering was required. The secondary T-cell response was weaker than the primary response but faster, peaking on day 5 instead of day 15. A small share of clonotypes occurred in both CD4 and CD8 compartments, likely arising from convergent recombination.

The input for sequencing was PBMCs, taken less than 25 days after the first yellow fever vaccination. This TCR derives from a man younger than 35 who received the YFV17D yellow fever vaccine.

The CDR3 is CASSSGGFGELFF. At the DNA level, the sequence is TGTGCCAGCTCTAGCGGGGGCTTCGGGGAGCTGTTTTTT. The receptor chain draws on TRBV7-3 and TRBJ2-2, with TRBD2 identical over 10 junction bases. V is cut back by 8 bases and J by 7 bases, with 4 bases in the junction unmatched. CDR1 and CDR2, looked up from the germline V gene, are SGHTA and FQGTGA. The CDR3 covers 13 residues, taking in both the cysteine and the phenylalanine. Of all the DNA, just the CDR3 is kept, 39 bases in frame from base 1.